This T cell receptor (beta chain) was obtained from a study of OX40 agonist ivuxolimab in advanced cancers. The method was immunoSEQ multiplex PCR; TCRdb's version includes in-frame clones alone and lacks a portion of them. The repertoire holds about 67,000 clones, with roughly 84% as singletons. This TCR came from an adult with an advanced solid tumor such as melanoma, head and neck, liver or kidney cancer. Here the sequenced sample was CD4+ or CD8+ T cells sorted from blood, taken in a trial of the OX40 agonist ivuxolimab.

CDR3 DNA sequence: TGCAGTGCTAGACTCTTAGAAGCTTTCTTT. Translated, it gives CSARLLEAFF. The gene calls are TRBV20-1 and TRBJ1-1; no clear D. This CDR3 region has 10 residues. V lost 2 bases and J lost 8, with 6 bases in between. Per germline, CDR1 DFQATT and CDR2 SNEGSKA (reference sequence).